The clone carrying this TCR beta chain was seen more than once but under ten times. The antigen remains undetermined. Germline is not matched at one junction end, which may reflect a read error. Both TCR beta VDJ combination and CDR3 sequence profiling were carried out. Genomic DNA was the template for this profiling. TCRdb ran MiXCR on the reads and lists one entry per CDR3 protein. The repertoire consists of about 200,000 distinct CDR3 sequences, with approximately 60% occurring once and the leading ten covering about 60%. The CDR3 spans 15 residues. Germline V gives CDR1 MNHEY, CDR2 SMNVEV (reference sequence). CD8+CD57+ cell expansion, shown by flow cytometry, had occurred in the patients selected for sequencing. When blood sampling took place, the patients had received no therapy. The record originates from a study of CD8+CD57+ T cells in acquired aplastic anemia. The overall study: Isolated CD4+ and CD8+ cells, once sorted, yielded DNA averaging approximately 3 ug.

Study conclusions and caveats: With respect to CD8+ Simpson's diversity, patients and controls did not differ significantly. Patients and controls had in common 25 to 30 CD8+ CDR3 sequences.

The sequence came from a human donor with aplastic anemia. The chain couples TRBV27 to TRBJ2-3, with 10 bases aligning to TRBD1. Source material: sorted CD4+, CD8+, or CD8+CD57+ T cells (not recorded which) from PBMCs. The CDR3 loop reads CASSGGTGDTDTQYF. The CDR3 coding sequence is TGCGCCAGCAGTGGCGGGACAGGGGACACAGATACGCAGTATTTT.